This TCR beta chain was sequenced during a study of glioma-infiltrating T cells. Study as a whole: WHO grade II oligodendrogliomas or astrocytomas, plus non-recurrent WHO grade IV glioblastomas, were sampled.

Study observations and caveats: Shared blood CDR3 signature motifs marked patients with low tissue-blood divergence. Very few CDR3 sequences were shared between tissue and blood.

The iRepertoire nested amplicon-rescue multiplex PCR amplified TCR alpha and beta CDR3s from RNA. Input was roughly 85-450 ng of tissue mRNA or PBMC total RNA. TCRdb re-called the multiplex PCR reads with MiXCR, one entry per CDR3 protein. Among about 400,000 distinct CDR3 sequences listed, around 38% were seen once. This clonotype was counted a few times. Antigen specificity is unknown. The sample was glioma tissue, nonneoplastic brain tissue, or PBMCs (not recorded which). This TCR was sampled from a human donor with low-grade glioma or glioblastoma, undergoing nonglioma brain surgery, or in good health (not recorded which).

Written as DNA, the CDR3 is TGTGCCAGCAGTTTATGGCCTAGCGGAAACTACGAGCAGTACTTC. Amino acids: CASSLWPSGNYEQYF. This chain connects TRBV28 to TRBJ2-7; TRBD2 agrees at 7 bases. The CDR3 totals 15 residues. Germline assignment: CDR1 MDHEN and CDR2 SYDVKM. The trim removed 0 bases at V and 3 bases at J, leaving 5 bases unmatched.